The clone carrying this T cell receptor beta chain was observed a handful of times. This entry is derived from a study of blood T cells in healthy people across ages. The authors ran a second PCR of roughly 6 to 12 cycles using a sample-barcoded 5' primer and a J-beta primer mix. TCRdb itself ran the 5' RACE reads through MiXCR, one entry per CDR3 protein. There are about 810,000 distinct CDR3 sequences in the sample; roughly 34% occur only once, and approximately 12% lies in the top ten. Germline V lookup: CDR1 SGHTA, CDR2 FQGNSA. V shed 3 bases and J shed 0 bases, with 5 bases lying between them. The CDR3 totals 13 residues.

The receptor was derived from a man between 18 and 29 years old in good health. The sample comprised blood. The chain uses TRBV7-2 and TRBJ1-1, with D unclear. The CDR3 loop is CASSFKVNTEAFF. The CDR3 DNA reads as TGTGCCAGCAGCTTCAAAGTGAACACTGAAGCTTTCTTT.